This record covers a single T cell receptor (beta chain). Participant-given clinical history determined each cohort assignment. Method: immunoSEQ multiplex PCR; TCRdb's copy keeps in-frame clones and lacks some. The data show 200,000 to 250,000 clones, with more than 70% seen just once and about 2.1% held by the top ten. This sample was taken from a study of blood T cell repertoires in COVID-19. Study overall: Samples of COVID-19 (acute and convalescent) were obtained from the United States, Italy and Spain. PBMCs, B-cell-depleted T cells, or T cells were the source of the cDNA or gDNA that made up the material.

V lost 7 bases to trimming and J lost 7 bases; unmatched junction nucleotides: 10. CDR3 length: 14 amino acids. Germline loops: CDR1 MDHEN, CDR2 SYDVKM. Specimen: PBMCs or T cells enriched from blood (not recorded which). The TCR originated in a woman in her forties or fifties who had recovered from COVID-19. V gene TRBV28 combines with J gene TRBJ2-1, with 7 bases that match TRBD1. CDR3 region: CASTQNRGWNEQFF. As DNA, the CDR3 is TGTGCCAGCACTCAAAACAGGGGTTGGAATGAGCAGTTCTTC.